This T cell receptor (beta chain) was observed in a study of regulatory T cells in long-lasting Graves disease. As to time point: persistent/refractory GD, antithyroid drugs over 5 years with positive TRAb. The TCR library was made from RNA that had been extracted from PBMCs in TRIzol. Study-wide points: TRBV28, TRBJ1-2 and TRBJ2-5 emerged as the favored segments in persistent disease.

For TCR beta, libraries came from iRepertoire HTBI primers and Arm-PCR of CDR3 regions. TCRdb re-derived calls from the multiplex PCR reads in MiXCR, one entry per CDR3 protein. The table lists a few hundred thousand distinct CDR3 sequences, 23% of them singletons, with roughly 30% in the top ten. This clonotype was counted between two and nine times. Antigen unknown. The V gene's germline CDR1 is SGHTA and CDR2 FQGNSA. This CDR3 has 15 residues. V lost 2 bases to trimming and J lost 1 base, with 12 bases between them. Here the sequenced sample was peripheral blood mononuclear cells (PBMCs), taken when the disease was refractory, from a patient treated with antithyroid drugs. The receptor was isolated from a female donor with Graves disease. The V and J genes are TRBV7-2 and TRBJ2-7; a possible D gene is TRBD2 (7 bases). DNA of the CDR3: TGTGCCAGCAGCTTAAAGGGGGAGGGGTCCTACGAGCAGTACTTC. This sequence encodes CASSLKGEGSYEQYF. The complete variable domain, with remaining parts taken from reference TRBV7-2 and TRBJ2-7, reads GAGVSQSPSNKVTEKGKDVELRCDPISGHTALYWYRQSLGQGLEFLIYFQGNSAPDKSGLPSDRFSAERTGGSVSTLTIQRTQQEDSAVYLCASSLKGEGSYEQYFGPGTRLTVT.